Below, 21 T cell receptor beta chains from the same sample are listed, as sequenced in a study of T cell responses to AZD1222 COVID-19 vaccine (TCRdb year 2021). Library prep was done by the immunoSEQ multiplex PCR assay. TCRdb took over this immuneACCESS table, retaining in-frame rearrangements with V and J assigned. Such tables are incomplete; in checked studies, under half of the missing clones stem from an unresolved V gene, and the remainder is unexplained. The sample table contains almost 55,000 clones; only one count was recorded for about 86% of them. The ten largest clones add up to about a tenth of the sample. In the paper's terms, the time point label means: baseline before first vaccination. The specimen was peripheral blood, collected on day 0 of AZD1222 vaccination. The receptors were gathered from an adult in good health.

The J gene is TRBJ1-2, the V gene TRBV6-5, with D possibly matching TRBD1 (5 bases). The CDR3 has 13 residues. The germline V and J ends were trimmed by 8 bases and 2 bases, with 12 bases remaining between them. Germline V gene lookup returns CDR1 MNHEY and CDR2 SVGAGI. Written as DNA, the CDR3 is TGTGCCAGCGGACTCCCAGGGAACTATGGCTACACCTTC. As protein: CASGLPGNYGYTF.

The rearrangement uses TRBV18 and TRBJ1-1; D is unresolved. From germline, CDR1 is KGHSH and CDR2 LQKENI. The CDR3 sequence is 14 residues long. Trimming removed 6 bases from V and 0 bases from J, with 11 bases in between. The CDR3 nucleotides read TGTGCCAGCTCGAGTGCTATCATGAACACTGAAGCTTTCTTT. Its translation: CASSSAIMNTEAFF.

The chain couples TRBV18 to TRBJ2-4; the D gene is possibly TRBD1 (5 bases). The CDR3 length is 11 residues. V was clipped by 6 bases and J by 8 bases, with 8 bases between them. Germline V lookup: CDR1 KGHSH, CDR2 LQKENI. This CDR3 reads CASSDSDIQYF. For the CDR3, the DNA is TGTGCCAGCTCCGACAGCGACATTCAGTACTTC.

The chain combines TRBV6-2 or TRBV6-3 with TRBJ1-5; possibly TRBD1 for D (6 bases). This CDR3 comprises 15 residues. The germline gives CDR1 MNHEY, CDR2 SVGEGT. V lost 2 bases to trimming and J lost 5 bases, with 13 bases between them. The CDR3 nucleotides are TGTGCCAGCAGTTACAGGGGGGACTTCGATCAGCCCCAGCATTTT. It specifies CASSYRGDFDQPQHF.

The J gene is TRBJ1-2, the V gene TRBV6-5; D unresolved. The V gene's germline CDR1 is MNHEY and CDR2 SVGAGI. The ends were cut back, 10 bases at V and 4 bases at J, with 16 bases in the middle. The CDR3 runs to 13 residues. The CDR3 region is CATPGSKVYGYTF. In nucleotides, the CDR3 is TGTGCCACCCCCGGGTCCAAAGTCTATGGCTACACCTTC.

As to this clone: At one of its ends the junction is not consistent with the germline gene, which may arise from a read error. The chain recombines TRBV7-7 with TRBJ2-3; perhaps D is TRBD1 or TRBD2 (5 bases each). CDR3 size: 13 residues. CDR1 is SSHAT and CDR2 is FNYEAQ in the germline V gene (reference sequence). The CDR3 DNA reads as TGTGCTAGCAGCTTGGGACGGGGAGATACGCAGTATTTT. Residues: CASSLGRGDTQYF. The entire variable domain, with the rest obtained from reference TRBV7-7 and TRBJ2-3, is as follows: GAGVSQSPRYKVTKRGQDVTLRCDPISSHATLYWYQQALGQGPEFLTYFNYEAQPDKSGLPSDRFSAERPEGSISTLTIQRTEQRDSAMYRCASSLGRGDTQYFGPGTRLTVL.

This rearrangement joins TRBV27 to TRBJ2-1; the D is unclear. V lost 5 bases and J 8 bases, leaving 16 bases between the germline ends. This CDR3 has 14 residues. Germline CDR1 MNHEY, CDR2 SMNVEV (reference sequence). The CDR3 spells CASSPSSRAYEQFF. The CDR3 DNA reads TGTGCCAGCAGTCCCTCTTCTAGAGCGTATGAGCAGTTCTTC.

This rearrangement joins TRBV5-4 to TRBJ2-2; 9 bases match TRBD1. Looked up from germline, CDR1 is SGHNT and CDR2 is YYREEE (reference sequence). V shed 0 bases and J 4 bases; nucleotides not matched to a gene: 4. This CDR3 spans 16 amino acids. As DNA, the CDR3 is TGTGCCAGCAGCTTGGTGGGACAGGGACCCACCGGGGAGCTGTTTTTT. As protein: CASSLVGQGPTGELFF.

This clone has only one observation. The CDR3 DNA sequence: TGTGCCACCAGTGACCTTCCTACTAGCGGGAGTGGCACAGATACGCAGTATTTT. As protein: CATSDLPTSGSGTDTQYF. The V call is TRBV24-1, the J call TRBJ2-3; 11 nucleotides agree with TRBD2. Germline V gene data show CDR1 as KGHDR and CDR2 as SFDVKD. V was clipped by 4 bases and J by 1 base; unmatched bases: 9. The CDR3 totals 18 residues.

This chain links TRBV20-1 with TRBJ1-1; D uncertain. Germline V gives CDR1 DFQATT, CDR2 SNEGSKA (reference sequence). The ends were cut back, 5 bases at V and 3 bases at J, with 7 bases in the middle. The CDR3 length is 11 residues. The CDR3 DNA reads as TGCAGTGCTTACGGATACACTGAAGCTTTCTTT. Amino acid sequence: CSAYGYTEAFF.

This sequence joins TRBV21-1 and TRBJ1-2; TRBD1, as called in the table, went unchecked against the DNA. TRBV21-1 is a known pseudogene. The CDR3 loop spans 16 amino acids. The CDR3 loop reads CASISGTGTGVYGYTF. CDR3 sequence (DNA): TGTGCCAGCATTTCCGGGACAGGGACGGGGGTCTATGGCTACACCTTC.

V is TRBV5-4 and J is TRBJ2-7, with TRBD2 matching 9 bases. This CDR3 contains 15 residues. After removal of 4 bases from V and 4 bases from J, the junction contained 9 bases not matched to a gene. Per the germline V gene, CDR1 is SGHNT and CDR2 is YYREEE (reference sequence). The CDR3 sequence: CASSRGGLAEYEQYF. The CDR3 nucleotides read TGTGCCAGCAGCCGAGGGGGACTAGCCGAATACGAGCAGTACTTC.

The chain has TRBV19 and TRBJ1-4; D possibly corresponds to TRBD1 (6 bases). The V gene's germline CDR1 is LNHDA and CDR2 SQIVND (reference sequence). The CDR3 totals 17 residues. The V end lost 0 bases, the J end lost 12 bases, and 23 bases lay between the germline ends. The CDR3 is CASSIDRRKAGTSQLFF. The CDR3, as DNA: TGTGCCAGTAGTATAGATCGCAGGAAGGCAGGGACAAGTCAACTGTTTTTT.

This clone came up a few times. This chain uses TRBV5-6 with TRBJ1-5; the D is unclear. This CDR3 contains 13 residues. The germline CDR1 and CDR2 sequences are SGHDT and YYEEEE. The V gene lost 2 bases and the J gene lost 2 bases, with 5 bases spanning the gap. In DNA form, the CDR3 reads TGTGCCAGCAGCTTCGGACGCAATCAGCCCCAGCATTTT. Protein sequence: CASSFGRNQPQHF.

This clone has just one count. The chain carries TRBV7-3 and TRBJ2-3; 9 nucleotides match TRBD1. Germline-derived CDR1 and CDR2 are SGHTA and FQGTGA. The CDR3 contains 15 residues. Trimming took 2 bases from V and 6 from J; bases not matched to a gene: 6. CDR3 sequence (DNA): TGTGCCAGCAGCTTACAGGGGACAGGGTTGGATACGCAGTATTTT. This gives the protein CASSLQGTGLDTQYF.

V usage is TRBV12-3 or TRBV12-4 and J usage is TRBJ1-2, with a weak D call TRBD2 (5 bases). The J call may be in error: the DNA end matches TRBJ2-1 better. The CDR3 runs to 11 residues. Written as DNA, the CDR3 is TGTGCCAGCAGTTTAGGATCGGGACAGTTCTTC. Translated, it gives CASSLGSGQFF.

The rearrangement uses TRBV5-1 and TRBJ2-7, with TRBD2 matching over 12 bases. Germline-derived CDR1 and CDR2 are SGHRS and YFSETQ. V was pared by 4 bases and J by 4 bases, with 9 bases of the junction left unmatched. The CDR3 contains 16 residues. The CDR3 here is CASSHGLTSGRYEQYF. In DNA form, the CDR3 reads TGCGCCAGCAGCCATGGGCTAACTAGCGGGAGGTACGAGCAGTACTTC.

J is TRBJ2-5 and V is TRBV6-2 or TRBV6-3, with 8 bases fitting TRBD2. This CDR3 comprises 15 residues. Germline-derived CDR1 and CDR2 are MNHEY and SVGEGT. V shed 2 bases and J 4 bases; nucleotides not matched to a gene: 6. Here the CDR3 DNA reads TGTGCCAGCAGTTACCGGGCGGGGGGCGGAGAGACCCAGTACTTC. Translated: CASSYRAGGGETQYF.

The V and J genes are TRBV28 and TRBJ1-5, with D perhaps matching TRBD1 (6 bases). The germline gives CDR1 MDHEN, CDR2 SYDVKM. Trimming stripped 2 bases from V and 5 bases from J, with 16 bases between. The CDR3 is 16 amino acids. CDR3 nucleotide sequence: TGTGCCAGCAGTTTAGGGGGGGCAGCCTCGTATCAGCCCCAGCATTTT. It is translated as CASSLGGAASYQPQHF.

This clone was recorded once. The chain carries TRBV2 and TRBJ1-4; 8 bases match TRBD1. Germline assignment: CDR1 SNHLY and CDR2 FYNNEI. J lost 2 bases, V lost 6 bases, and 5 bases had no gene match. This CDR3 is built from 15 residues. Here the CDR3 reads CASSDYRGTNEKLFF. CDR3 nucleotides: TGTGCCAGCAGCGACTACAGGGGGACTAATGAAAAACTGTTTTTT.

This chain uses TRBV28 with TRBJ1-1; no reliable D call. The CDR3 consists of 16 residues. V lost 2 bases to trimming and J lost 0 bases, with 13 bases between them. CDR1 and CDR2 from the germline V gene are MDHEN and SYDVKM. CDR3 DNA: TGTGCCAGCAGTTTACCGCAGGCTATGGTGAACACTGAAGCTTTCTTT. Its protein product is CASSLPQAMVNTEAFF.